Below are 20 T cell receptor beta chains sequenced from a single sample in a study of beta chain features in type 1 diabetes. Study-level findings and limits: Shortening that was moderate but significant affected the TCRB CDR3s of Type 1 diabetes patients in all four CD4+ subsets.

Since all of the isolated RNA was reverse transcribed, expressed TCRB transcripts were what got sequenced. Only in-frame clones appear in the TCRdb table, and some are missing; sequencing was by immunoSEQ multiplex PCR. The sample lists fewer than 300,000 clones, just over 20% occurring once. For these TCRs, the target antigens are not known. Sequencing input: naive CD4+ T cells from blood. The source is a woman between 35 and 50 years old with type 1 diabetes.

The CDR3 DNA sequence: TGTGCCAGCAGAGCAACCTCTAGCGGGTTTTTCACCGGGGAGCTGTTTTTT. As protein: CASRATSSGFFTGELFF. The chain is built from TRBV7-9 and TRBJ2-2; TRBD2 agrees at 8 bases. There are 17 residues in the CDR3. Germline CDR1 reads SEHNR; CDR2 reads FQNEAQ (reference sequence). V gave up 6 bases and J gave up 4 bases; unmatched junction bases: 13.

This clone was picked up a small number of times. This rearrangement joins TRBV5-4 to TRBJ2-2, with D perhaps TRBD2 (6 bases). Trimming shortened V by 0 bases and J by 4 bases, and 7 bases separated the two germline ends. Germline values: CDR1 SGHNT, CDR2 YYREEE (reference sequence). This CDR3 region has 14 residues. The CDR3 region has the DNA TGTGCCAGCAGCTTGGGGGGAGGCACCGGGGAGCTGTTTTTT. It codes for CASSLGGGTGELFF.

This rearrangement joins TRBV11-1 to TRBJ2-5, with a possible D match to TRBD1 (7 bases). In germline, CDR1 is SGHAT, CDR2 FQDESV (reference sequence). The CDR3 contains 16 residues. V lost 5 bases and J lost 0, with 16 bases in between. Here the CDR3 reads CASSRQGLAYQETQYF. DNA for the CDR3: TGTGCCAGCAGCCGACAGGGACTCGCTTACCAAGAGACCCAGTACTTC.

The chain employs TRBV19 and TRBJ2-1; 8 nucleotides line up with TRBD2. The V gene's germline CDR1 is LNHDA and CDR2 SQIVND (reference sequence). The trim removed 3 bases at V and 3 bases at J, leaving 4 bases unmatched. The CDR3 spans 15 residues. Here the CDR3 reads CASSIQAGVYNEQFF. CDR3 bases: TGTGCCAGTAGTATTCAAGCGGGAGTCTACAATGAGCAGTTCTTC.

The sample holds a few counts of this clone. CDR3 nucleotides: TGTGCCAGCAGCTTAGCCCTGACAGGGGTTCCTTGGGAGACCCAGTACTTC. This codes for CASSLALTGVPWETQYF. The J gene is TRBJ2-5, the V gene TRBV7-9, with 8 bases lining up with TRBD1. From germline, CDR1 is SEHNR and CDR2 FQNEAQ (reference sequence). This CDR3 region has 17 residues. The V gene end was trimmed by 0 bases and the J gene end by 5 bases; junction bases not matched to a gene: 11. Full variable domain (rest looked up from reference TRBV7-9 and TRBJ2-5): DTGVSQNPRHKITKRGQNVTFRCDPISEHNRLYWYRQTLGQGPEFLTYFQNEAQLEKSRLLSDRFSAERPKGSFSTLEIQRTEQGDSAMYLCASSLALTGVPWETQYFGPGTRLLVL.

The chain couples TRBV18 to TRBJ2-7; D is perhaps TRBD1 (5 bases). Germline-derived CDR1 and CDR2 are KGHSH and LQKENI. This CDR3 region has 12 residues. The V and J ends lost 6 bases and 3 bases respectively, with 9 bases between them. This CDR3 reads CASSPDNYEQYF. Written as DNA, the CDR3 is TGTGCCAGCTCCCCGGACAACTACGAGCAGTACTTC.

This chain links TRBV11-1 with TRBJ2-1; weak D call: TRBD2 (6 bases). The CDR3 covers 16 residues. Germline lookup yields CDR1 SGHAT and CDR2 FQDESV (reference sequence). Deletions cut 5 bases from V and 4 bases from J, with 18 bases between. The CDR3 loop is CASSMTLAIPYNEQFF. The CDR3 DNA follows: TGTGCCAGCAGCATGACCCTAGCGATTCCTTACAATGAGCAGTTCTTC.

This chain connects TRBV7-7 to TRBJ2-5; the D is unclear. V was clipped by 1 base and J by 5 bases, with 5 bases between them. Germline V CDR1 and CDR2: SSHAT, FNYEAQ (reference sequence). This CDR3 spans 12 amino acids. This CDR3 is CASSLDGETQYF. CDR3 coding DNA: TGTGCCAGCAGCTTAGACGGGGAGACCCAGTACTTC.

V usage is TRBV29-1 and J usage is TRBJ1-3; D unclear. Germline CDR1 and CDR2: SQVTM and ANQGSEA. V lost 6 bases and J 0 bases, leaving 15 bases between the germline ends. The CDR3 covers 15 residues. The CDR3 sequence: CSVNPPGDSGNTIYF. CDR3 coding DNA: TGCAGCGTGAACCCCCCGGGAGACTCTGGAAACACCATATATTTT.

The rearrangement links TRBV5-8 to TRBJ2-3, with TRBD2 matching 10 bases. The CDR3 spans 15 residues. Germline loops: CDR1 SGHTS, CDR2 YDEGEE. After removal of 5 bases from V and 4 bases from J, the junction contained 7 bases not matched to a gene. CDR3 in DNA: TGTGCCAGCAGACCGGCTAGCGGGGGATCAGATACGCAGTATTTT. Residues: CASRPASGGSDTQYF.

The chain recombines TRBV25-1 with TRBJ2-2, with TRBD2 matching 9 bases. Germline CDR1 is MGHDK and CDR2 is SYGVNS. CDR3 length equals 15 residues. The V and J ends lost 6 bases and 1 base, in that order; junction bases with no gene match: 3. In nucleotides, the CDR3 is TGTGCCAGCAGCTCTAGCGGGAAGAACACCGGGGAGCTGTTTTTT. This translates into CASSSSGKNTGELFF.

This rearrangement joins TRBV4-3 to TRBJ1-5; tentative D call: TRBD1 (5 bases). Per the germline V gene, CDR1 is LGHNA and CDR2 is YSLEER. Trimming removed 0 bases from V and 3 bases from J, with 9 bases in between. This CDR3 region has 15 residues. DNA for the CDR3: TGCGCCAGCAGCCAAGACCCAGGGAACAATCAGCCCCAGCATTTT. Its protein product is CASSQDPGNNQPQHF.

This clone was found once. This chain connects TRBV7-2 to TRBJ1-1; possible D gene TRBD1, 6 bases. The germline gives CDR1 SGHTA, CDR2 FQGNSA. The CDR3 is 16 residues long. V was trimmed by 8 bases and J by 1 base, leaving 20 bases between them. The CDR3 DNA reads TGTGCCAGCGGAGCCTTACCATCGACAGGGAACACTGAAGCTTTCTTT. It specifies CASGALPSTGNTEAFF.

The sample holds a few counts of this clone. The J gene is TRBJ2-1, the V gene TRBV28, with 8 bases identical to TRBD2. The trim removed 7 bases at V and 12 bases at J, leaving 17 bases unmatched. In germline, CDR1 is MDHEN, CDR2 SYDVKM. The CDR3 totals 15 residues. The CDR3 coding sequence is TGTGCCAGCAACCCGCCGGGAGGGGGTAACTATCCGCAGTTCTTC. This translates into CASNPPGGGNYPQFF. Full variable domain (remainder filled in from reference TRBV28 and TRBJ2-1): DVKVTQSSRYLVKRTGEKVFLECVQDMDHENMFWYRQDPGLGLRLIYFSYDVKMKEKGDIPEGYSVSREKKERFSLILESASTNQTSMYLCASNPPGGGNYPQFFGPGTRLTVL.

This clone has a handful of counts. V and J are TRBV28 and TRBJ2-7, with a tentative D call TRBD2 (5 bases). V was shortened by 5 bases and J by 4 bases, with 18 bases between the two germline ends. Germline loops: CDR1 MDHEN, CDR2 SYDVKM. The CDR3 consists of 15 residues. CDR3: CASSRILRGSYEQYF. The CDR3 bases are TGTGCCAGCAGTCGTATTCTCCGGGGAAGTTACGAGCAGTACTTC.

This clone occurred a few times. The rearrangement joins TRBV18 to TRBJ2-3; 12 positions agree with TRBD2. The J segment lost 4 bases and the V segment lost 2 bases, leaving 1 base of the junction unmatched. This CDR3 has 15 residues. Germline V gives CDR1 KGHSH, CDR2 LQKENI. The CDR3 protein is CASSPTSGRSDTQYF. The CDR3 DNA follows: TGTGCCAGCTCACCAACTAGCGGGAGGTCAGATACGCAGTATTTT.

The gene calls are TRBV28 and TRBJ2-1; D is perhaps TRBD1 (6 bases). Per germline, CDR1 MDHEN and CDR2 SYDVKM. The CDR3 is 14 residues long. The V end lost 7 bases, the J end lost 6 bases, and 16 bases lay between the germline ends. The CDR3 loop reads CASTTPGHTNEQFF. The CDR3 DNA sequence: TGTGCCAGCACCACCCCGGGACACACCAATGAGCAGTTCTTC.

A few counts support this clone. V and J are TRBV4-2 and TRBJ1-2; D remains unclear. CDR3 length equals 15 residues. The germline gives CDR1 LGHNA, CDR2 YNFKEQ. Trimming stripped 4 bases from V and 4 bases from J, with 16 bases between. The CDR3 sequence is CASSRQTDYSYGYTF. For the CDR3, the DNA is TGTGCCAGCAGCCGCCAAACAGATTATTCCTATGGCTACACCTTC.

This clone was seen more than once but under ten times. CDR3 sequence (DNA): TGTGCCAGCACCATGGGACAGAAAAGCTCTGGGGCCAACGTCCTGACTTTC. Translation: CASTMGQKSSGANVLTF. This chain joins TRBV13 and TRBJ2-6; 7 positions match TRBD1. The length of the CDR3 is 17 residues. Per the germline V gene, CDR1 is PRHDT and CDR2 is FYEKMQ (reference sequence). J was trimmed by 0 bases and V by 7 bases; bases with no gene match: 9.

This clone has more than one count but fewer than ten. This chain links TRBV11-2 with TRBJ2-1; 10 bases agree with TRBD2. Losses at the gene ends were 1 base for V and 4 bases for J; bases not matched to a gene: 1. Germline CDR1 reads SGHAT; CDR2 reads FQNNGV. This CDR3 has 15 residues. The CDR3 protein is CASSLVAGGYNEQFF. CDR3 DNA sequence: TGTGCCAGCAGCTTAGTAGCGGGAGGATACAATGAGCAGTTCTTC.